This T cell receptor beta chain was found in a study of cytomegalovirus exposure and HLA in healthy donors. Study-level results: A later analysis found that most CMV-associated TCR beta chains appeared HLA-restricted. From TCR beta sequences, most subjects' HLA-A and HLA-B alleles were reportedly predicted accurately.

Remarks on this clone: Its antigen is not known.

Use of 60 Vbeta and 13 Jbeta primers characterized the PCR. Here immunoSEQ multiplex PCR was the method, and the copy in TCRdb shows in-frame clones only, minus some. The sample records roughly 71,000 clones, 74% being singletons. CDR3 size: 14 residues. Looked up from germline, CDR1 is SGHNT and CDR2 is YYREEE (reference sequence). Trimming cost V 5 bases and J 1 base; bases outside gene matches: 5. Material: PBMCs. The source of this sequence is a human donor in good health. The chain carries TRBV5-4 and TRBJ2-5; 7 bases fit TRBD1. The DNA for the CDR3 is TGTGCCAGCAGAATGACAGGGCCCCAAGAGACCCAGTACTTC. This encodes CASRMTGPQETQYF.